Each of the 14 T cell receptor beta chains below was sequenced from the same sample in a study of control samples from healthy donors and cancer patients. The data were produced by immunoSEQ multiplex PCR, yet TCRdb's version contains in-frame clones alone and is incomplete. The sample gives more than 25,000 clones, 70% to 90% of which show up once; approximately 3.6% is in the top ten. The specimen was formalin-fixed, paraffin-embedded tissue. The receptors derive from a female donor with melanoma.

The V call is TRBV7-9, the J call TRBJ2-1; the D is unclear. The V end lost 2 bases, the J end lost 1 base, and 6 bases lay between the germline ends. The germline V gene encodes CDR1 SEHNR and CDR2 FQNEAQ (reference sequence). CDR3 length: 14 residues. The CDR3 loop reads CASSLTVSYNEQFF. The CDR3 DNA follows: TGTGCCAGCAGCTTAACGGTTTCCTACAATGAGCAGTTCTTC. Drawing the rest from reference TRBV7-9 and TRBJ2-1, the complete variable domain is DTGVSQNPRHKITKRGQNVTFRCDPISEHNRLYWYRQTLGQGPEFLTYFQNEAQLEKSRLLSDRFSAERPKGSFSTLEIQRTEQGDSAMYLCASSLTVSYNEQFFGPGTRLTVL.

The chain uses TRBV2 and TRBJ1-5, with TRBD1 matching 7 bases. This CDR3 comprises 15 residues. The V gene end was trimmed by 4 bases and the J gene end by 6 bases; junction bases not matched to a gene: 9. Germline CDR1 SNHLY, CDR2 FYNNEI. The CDR3 spells CASSVRQGSVQPQHF. The DNA of the CDR3 is TGTGCCAGCAGTGTTAGACAGGGATCCGTTCAGCCCCAGCATTTT.

The rearrangement links TRBV5-1 to TRBJ2-3, with 10 nucleotides matching TRBD2. There are 15 residues in the CDR3. CDR1 is SGHRS, CDR2 YFSETQ, per germline. V lost 2 bases and J lost 0; bases outside the gene matches: 0. The CDR3 DNA reads TGCGCCAGCAGCTTTAGCGGGAGGAGCACAGATACGCAGTATTTT. Its protein product is CASSFSGRSTDTQYF.

This clone was counted between two and nine times. The chain has TRBV6-1 and TRBJ1-2; D is possibly TRBD1 (6 bases). Germline V gene sequence: CDR1 MNHNS, CDR2 SASEGT. The CDR3 covers 14 residues. The ends were cut back, 0 bases at V and 7 bases at J, with 12 bases in the middle. CDR3 bases: TGTGCCAGCAGTGAAGCCCACAGGGCTGGTGGCTACACCTTC. Protein: CASSEAHRAGGYTF.

This sequence joins TRBV15 and TRBJ2-7; possibly TRBD2 for D (6 bases). Trimming pared 0 bases from V and 4 bases from J, leaving 13 bases between. The CDR3 extends over 15 amino acids. CDR1 and CDR2 (germline): LNHNV, YYDKDF (reference sequence). CDR3 sequence reads: CATSRDRGKIYEQYF. DNA of the CDR3: TGTGCCACCAGCAGAGATCGCGGGAAGATTTACGAGCAGTACTTC.

In its sample, this clone was seen once. This chain joins TRBV6-6 and TRBJ1-6; perhaps TRBD1 as D (5 bases). The CDR3 is 13 residues long. Germline CDR1 is MNHNY and CDR2 is SVGAGI (reference sequence). V was cut by 5 bases and J by 14 bases, with 16 bases left in between. The CDR3 DNA follows: TGTGCCAGCAGTCGCGGGACTTTGGGAACCCTCCACTTT. This gives the protein CASSRGTLGTLHF.

The gene calls are TRBV3-1 (or the pseudogene TRBV3-2) and TRBJ1-1; no firm D call. Germline-derived CDR1 and CDR2 are LGHDT and YNNKEL (reference sequence). This CDR3 comprises 13 residues. Trimming stripped 3 bases from V and 5 bases from J, with 10 bases between. The CDR3 sequence: CASSQYSGTEAFF. CDR3 nucleotide sequence: TGTGCCAGCAGCCAGTACTCAGGAACTGAAGCTTTCTTT.

This chain uses TRBV6-2 or TRBV6-3 with TRBJ1-1, with TRBD1 matching 7 bases. This CDR3 has 14 residues. V was pared by 5 bases and J by 1 base, with 4 bases of the junction left unmatched. CDR1 is MNHEY and CDR2 is SVGEGT in the germline V gene. CDR3 amino acids: CASSTGTENTEAFF. CDR3 sequence (DNA): TGTGCCAGCAGTACCGGGACAGAGAACACTGAAGCTTTCTTT.

This chain uses TRBV5-6 with TRBJ1-2; D uncertain. Germline V gives CDR1 SGHDT, CDR2 YYEEEE. Trimming shortened V by 6 bases and J by 2 bases, and 8 bases separated the two germline ends. This CDR3 spans 12 amino acids. This chain's CDR3 is CASTGGNYGYTF. The DNA for the CDR3 is TGTGCCAGCACGGGCGGCAACTATGGCTACACCTTC.

The V call is TRBV4-1, the J call TRBJ2-2, with D hard to call. The CDR3 spans 13 residues. Trimming took 0 bases from V and 6 from J, leaving 5 bases between them. The germline V gene encodes CDR1 MGHRA and CDR2 YSYEKL. The CDR3 nucleotides read TGCGCCAGCAGCCAAGAGCAAGCCGGGGAGCTGTTTTTT. Translated: CASSQEQAGELFF.

This sequence joins TRBV19 and TRBJ1-2, with 9 nucleotides matching TRBD1. The CDR3 sequence is 14 residues long. Looked up from germline, CDR1 is LNHDA and CDR2 is SQIVND (reference sequence). The trim removed 7 bases at V and 5 bases at J, leaving 8 bases unmatched. The CDR3 DNA is TGTGCCAGTACCCCGGACAGGGGTCGATATGGCTACACCTTC. Translation: CASTPDRGRYGYTF.

This chain uses TRBV4-1 with TRBJ2-7; maybe TRBD1 (6 bases). The germline V and J ends were trimmed by 1 base and 2 bases, with 12 bases remaining between them. The CDR3 spans 15 residues. Germline V gives CDR1 MGHRA, CDR2 YSYEKL. The CDR3 nucleotides read TGCGCCAGCAGCCAAGTTGCGGACAGTCCCTACGAGCAGTACTTC. Protein product: CASSQVADSPYEQYF.

The chain recombines TRBV5-1 with TRBJ2-5; 16 bases match TRBD2. After removal of 4 bases from V and 7 bases from J, the junction contained 10 bases not matched to a gene. Germline lookup yields CDR1 SGHRS and CDR2 YFSETQ. The CDR3 loop spans 17 amino acids. CDR3: CASSVSGTSGRVGTQYF. The CDR3 DNA sequence: TGCGCCAGCAGCGTGTCCGGGACTAGCGGGAGGGTTGGGACCCAGTACTTC.

With respect to this clone: The sample holds other DNA sequences that translate to the same CDR3. The rearrangement joins TRBV5-1 to TRBJ2-1; 7 bases are shared with TRBD1. Germline assignment: CDR1 SGHRS and CDR2 YFSETQ. CDR3 length: 14 residues. V lost 4 bases, J lost 4 bases, and 5 bases stayed unmatched. The CDR3 loop is CASSPGQLYNEQFF. The CDR3 nucleotides read TGCGCCAGCAGCCCGGGACAGTTATACAATGAGCAGTTCTTC.